One and the same sample provided the 29 T cell receptor beta chains below, sequenced in a study of patients and donors after allogeneic stem cell transplantation. From the RT-PCR reads, TCRdb called clonotypes with MiXCR, one entry per CDR3 protein. The sample includes some 90,000 distinct CDR3 sequences, about 48% seen only once; the top ten take roughly 64%. The sequenced material came from blood, either unsorted or a sorted T cell fraction (not recorded which). The origin of the receptors is a human donor who was either an allogeneic HSCT recipient or a stem cell or donor lymphocyte infusion donor (not recorded which). It is not recorded whose cells these are; they may come from a transplant donor.

This clonotype was recorded a few times. DNA for the CDR3: TGTGCCAGTGGCAGGGGGACTTACTACACCTTC. This codes for CASGRGTYYTF. V and J are TRBV12-3 or TRBV12-4 and TRBJ1-2; TRBD1 aligns across 7 bases. Losses at the gene ends were 9 bases for V and 10 bases for J; bases not matched to a gene: 8. The CDR3 length is 11 residues.

This chain joins TRBV4-1 and TRBJ2-7, with unresolved D. Germline values: CDR1 MGHRA, CDR2 YSYEKL. Trimming stripped 1 base from V and 6 bases from J, with 10 bases between. This CDR3 spans 13 amino acids. The CDR3: CASSQGPTFEQYF. CDR3 DNA sequence: TGCGCCAGCAGCCAAGGACCGACCTTCGAGCAGTACTTC.

This rearrangement joins TRBV15 to TRBJ1-5, with no clear D. The CDR3 runs 15 residues. CDR1 and CDR2 from the germline V gene are LNHNV and YYDKDF (reference sequence). Trimming pared 1 base from V and 5 bases from J, leaving 12 bases between. The CDR3 is CATSRGTETHQPQHF. Here the CDR3 DNA reads TGTGCCACCAGCAGAGGTACGGAAACCCATCAGCCCCAGCATTTT.

A single count supports this clonotype. The CDR3 spells CASSLGQTNQPQHF. The CDR3 coding sequence is TGTGCCAGCAGCCTAGGACAGACTAATCAGCCCCAGCATTTT. The genes are TRBV6-6 and TRBJ1-5, with a weak D call TRBD1 (6 bases). Germline assignment: CDR1 MNHNY and CDR2 SVGAGI (reference sequence). V was shortened by 6 bases and J by 4 bases, with 13 bases between the two germline ends. This CDR3 region has 14 residues.

The genes are TRBV28 and TRBJ1-2, with 8 bases lining up with TRBD1. The CDR3 is made up of 13 amino acids. V lost 6 bases and J lost 8; bases outside the gene matches: 8. CDR1 and CDR2 (germline): MDHEN, SYDVKM. CDR3 loop: CASRSDRVLGYTF. CDR3 bases: TGTGCCAGCAGGTCGGACAGGGTGCTGGGCTACACCTTC.

The J gene is TRBJ2-3, the V gene TRBV28, with 8 bases aligning to TRBD1. CDR1 and CDR2 (germline): MDHEN, SYDVKM. The CDR3 sequence is 14 residues long. J gave up 2 bases and V 7 bases, and 5 bases lay outside the gene matches. As DNA, the CDR3 is TGTGCCAGCACCGGACAGGGATCCACAGATACGCAGTATTTT. Its translation is CASTGQGSTDTQYF.

The chain combines TRBV24-1 with TRBJ1-2; no definite D call. There are 12 residues in the CDR3. CDR1 KGHDR and CDR2 SFDVKD come from the germline V gene. The V and J ends lost 2 bases and 5 bases respectively, with 5 bases between them. CDR3 sequence: CATSDSDYGYTF. As DNA, the CDR3 is TGTGCCACCAGTGATTCTGATTATGGCTACACCTTC.

This sequence joins TRBV18 and TRBJ1-1; no firm D call. The CDR3 is made up of 14 amino acids. From germline, CDR1 is KGHSH and CDR2 LQKENI. Trimming left V 6 bases short and J 1 base short, with 12 bases between. CDR3 nucleotides: TGTGCCAGCTCCCATTCGTGGGGGAACACTGAAGCTTTCTTT. Amino acids: CASSHSWGNTEAFF. The entire variable domain, with the rest obtained from reference TRBV18 and TRBJ1-1, is as follows: NAGVMQNPRHLVRRRGQEARLRCSPMKGHSHVYWYRQLPEEGLKFMVYLQKENIIDESGMPKERFSAEFPKEGPSILRIQQVVRGDSAAYFCASSHSWGNTEAFFGQGTRLTVV.

The rearrangement joins TRBV7-8 to TRBJ1-2, with TRBD1 matching over 8 bases. In germline, CDR1 is SGHVS, CDR2 FQNEAQ. The CDR3 is 14 amino acids. V lost 1 base to trimming and J lost 5 bases; unmatched junction nucleotides: 3. In nucleotides, the CDR3 is TGTGCCAGCAGCTTAGGGACAGGGTATTATGGCTACACCTTC. It translates to CASSLGTGYYGYTF.

The rearrangement joins TRBV29-1 to TRBJ2-7; TRBD2 matches at 8 bases. CDR1 and CDR2 from the germline V gene are SQVTM and ANQGSEA. Unmatched junction bases numbered 12, after V lost 7 bases and J lost 4 bases. The CDR3 spans 14 residues. CDR3 amino acids: CSADLREGRYEQYF. CDR3 DNA: TGCAGCGCTGATTTACGGGAGGGCCGTTACGAGCAGTACTTC.

The rearrangement joins TRBV27 to TRBJ1-5; D ambiguous. Deletions cut 5 bases from V and 0 bases from J, with 17 bases between. The CDR3 totals 17 residues. The germline CDR1 and CDR2 sequences are MNHEY and SMNVEV (reference sequence). The CDR3 sequence: CASSDCVSGYSNQPQHF. The CDR3 DNA is TGTGCCAGCAGTGACTGCGTATCGGGCTATAGCAATCAGCCCCAGCATTTT.

The gene calls are TRBV6-1 and TRBJ1-5, with D maybe TRBD1 (5 bases). V was trimmed by 2 bases and J by 7 bases, leaving 18 bases between them. CDR3 length: 16 residues. Germline-derived CDR1 and CDR2 are MNHNS and SASEGT. CDR3 DNA: TGTGCCAGCAGTGAACGGAGACGCACTGGGGACCAGCCCCAGCATTTT. The encoded protein is CASSERRRTGDQPQHF.

The CDR3: CASSPRDRGRRNEKLFF. The CDR3 DNA sequence: TGTGCCAGCAGCCCCCGGGACAGGGGGCGAAGAAATGAAAAACTGTTTTTT. The J gene is TRBJ1-4, the V gene TRBV21-1; the table names TRBD1, a call not compared with the DNA. TRBV21-1 is described as a pseudogene. The CDR3 is made up of 17 amino acids.

This clonotype was detected a few times. This chain joins TRBV7-2 and TRBJ1-4; D might be TRBD1 (5 bases). Germline V CDR1 and CDR2: SGHTA, FQGNSA. The CDR3 covers 15 residues. Trimming removed 1 base at V and 8 bases at J, with 14 bases between. For the CDR3, the DNA is TGTGCCAGCAGCTTAGGTCTATCGCCAGGGGAAAAACTGTTTTTT. Its translation: CASSLGLSPGEKLFF.

This clonotype turned up a few times. The CDR3: CASSQESENTEAFF. For the CDR3, the DNA is TGCGCCAGCAGCCAAGAATCGGAAAACACTGAAGCTTTCTTT. The V gene is TRBV4-3, the J gene TRBJ1-1; D not resolved. Germline CDR1 and CDR2: LGHNA and YSLEER. Trimming took 0 bases from V and 2 from J, leaving 7 bases between them. The CDR3 contains 14 residues.

The V and J genes are TRBV6-2 or TRBV6-3 and TRBJ1-5; D not resolved. This CDR3 has 12 amino acids. The V gene lost 7 bases and the J gene lost 7 bases, with 11 bases spanning the gap. The germline V gene encodes CDR1 MNHEY and CDR2 SVGEGT. The CDR3: CASTLPPQPQHF. CDR3 coding DNA: TGTGCCAGCACCCTCCCGCCCCAGCCCCAGCATTTT.

This chain uses TRBV2 with TRBJ2-4; D may match TRBD1 or TRBD2 (5 bases each). The ends were cut back, 0 bases at V and 2 bases at J, with 11 bases in the middle. Germline-derived CDR1 and CDR2 are SNHLY and FYNNEI. There are 16 residues in the CDR3. CDR3 sequence: CASSEARGSTKNIQYF. As DNA, the CDR3 is TGTGCCAGCAGTGAAGCGAGGGGTTCTACCAAAAACATTCAGTACTTC.

This sequence joins TRBV7-2 and TRBJ1-1; no clear D. V was cut by 2 bases and J by 4 bases, with 8 bases left in between. Germline V lookup: CDR1 SGHTA, CDR2 FQGNSA. This CDR3 contains 13 residues. The CDR3 DNA reads as TGTGCCAGCAGCTTATCTAGGGCCACTGAAGCTTTCTTT. Its protein product is CASSLSRATEAFF.

V usage is TRBV6-5 and J usage is TRBJ1-1; perhaps TRBD1 as D (5 bases). The CDR3 has 14 residues. Germline CDR1 MNHEY, CDR2 SVGAGI. Trimming left V 6 bases short and J 3 bases short, with 14 bases between. Written as DNA, the CDR3 is TGTGCCAGCAGCCCGTATGGGGGGGACACTGAAGCTTTCTTT. It is translated as CASSPYGGDTEAFF.

There are a few counts of this clonotype. The chain recombines TRBV6-2 or TRBV6-3 with TRBJ2-7; 15 bases line up with TRBD2. With V trimmed by 0 bases and J by 6 bases, 6 bases remained unmatched. This CDR3 comprises 17 residues. Germline loops: CDR1 MNHEY, CDR2 SVGEGT. The CDR3 reads CASSYSLGTSGRCEQYF. In nucleotides, the CDR3 is TGTGCCAGCAGTTACTCCCTCGGGACTAGCGGGAGGTGCGAGCAGTACTTC.

The rearrangement links TRBV28 to TRBJ2-7; possible D gene TRBD2, 5 bases. The CDR3 totals 14 residues. Trimming removed 6 bases at V and 7 bases at J, with 19 bases between. Germline lookup yields CDR1 MDHEN and CDR2 SYDVKM. CDR3 amino acids: CASRVSGSLLEQYF. CDR3 bases: TGTGCCAGCAGGGTCTCGGGGTCCCTACTTGAGCAGTACTTC. Drawing the rest from reference TRBV28 and TRBJ2-7, the complete variable domain is DVKVTQSSRYLVKRTGEKVFLECVQDMDHENMFWYRQDPGLGLRLIYFSYDVKMKEKGDIPEGYSVSREKKERFSLILESASTNQTSMYLCASRVSGSLLEQYFGPGTRLTVT.

The genes are TRBV3-1 and TRBJ1-5; 9 nucleotides align to TRBD1. The CDR3 has 16 residues. The V and J ends lost 1 base and 8 bases, in that order; junction bases with no gene match: 9. CDR1 is LGHDT and CDR2 is YNNKEL in the germline V gene (reference sequence). CDR3 loop: CASSQGRTGVREPQHF. In nucleotides, the CDR3 is TGTGCCAGCAGCCAAGGACGGACAGGGGTCAGGGAGCCCCAGCATTTT.

This clonotype was seen only a few times. This rearrangement joins TRBV12-3 or TRBV12-4 to TRBJ1-2, with D unresolved. This CDR3 comprises 13 residues. V lost 5 bases, J lost 4 bases, and 11 bases lay in between. This CDR3 is CASSRERVYGYTF. The CDR3 DNA reads TGTGCCAGCAGTAGGGAAAGGGTCTATGGCTACACCTTC.

This clonotype was picked up one time. The chain recombines TRBV7-9 with TRBJ2-5; D is unresolved. The V and J ends lost 7 bases and 3 bases respectively, with 12 bases between them. Germline loops: CDR1 SEHNR, CDR2 FQNEAQ (reference sequence). The CDR3 length is 13 residues. The CDR3 sequence: CASKPKGKETQYF. In DNA form, the CDR3 reads TGTGCCAGCAAGCCGAAAGGAAAAGAGACCCAGTACTTC.

V usage is TRBV30 and J usage is TRBJ1-1; D possibly corresponds to TRBD1 (5 bases). Germline CDR1 is GTSNPN and CDR2 is SVGIG (reference sequence). The CDR3 runs to 11 residues. V shed 7 bases and J shed 2 bases, with 8 bases lying between them. CDR3 sequence reads: CAYGGNTEAFF. The DNA of the CDR3 is TGTGCCTACGGGGGAAACACTGAAGCTTTCTTT.

The chain recombines TRBV29-1 with TRBJ2-5; D call uncertain. Per germline, CDR1 SQVTM and CDR2 ANQGSEA. This CDR3 is 11 amino acids long. Trimming left V 5 bases short and J 5 bases short, with 9 bases between. In DNA, the CDR3 is TGCAGCGTTATACCTCCCGAGACCCAGTACTTC. It yields the protein CSVIPPETQYF.

The gene calls are TRBV7-9 and TRBJ1-1, with D tentatively TRBD1 (5 bases). Germline values: CDR1 SEHNR, CDR2 FQNEAQ (reference sequence). Trimming took 1 base from V and 3 from J, leaving 12 bases between them. CDR3 length: 15 amino acids. CDR3 nucleotides: TGTGCCAGCAGCTTAGAACTGCGAGGGGACACTGAAGCTTTCTTT. Amino acid sequence: CASSLELRGDTEAFF.

In its sample, this clonotype was seen a few times. The chain is built from TRBV5-1 and TRBJ1-3; D gene uncertain. The V gene lost 1 base and the J gene lost 0 bases, with 11 bases spanning the gap. This CDR3 region has 16 residues. Germline V gene sequence: CDR1 SGHRS, CDR2 YFSETQ. As DNA, the CDR3 is TGCGCCAGCAGCTTGTGGGGATCTGTCTCTGGAAACACCATATATTTT. Its translation: CASSLWGSVSGNTIYF.

This clonotype was seen only a few times. The chain carries TRBV4-1 and TRBJ1-5; 8 nucleotides agree with TRBD1. The trim removed 3 bases at V and 6 bases at J, leaving 1 base unmatched. CDR1 and CDR2 from the germline V gene are MGHRA and YSYEKL. The CDR3 totals 13 residues. CDR3 DNA: TGCGCCAGCAGCCAGACAGGGGCTCAGCCCCAGCATTTT. Protein sequence: CASSQTGAQPQHF.